The rows below give T cell receptor beta chains drawn from one sample of a study of PD-1 blockade in classical Hodgkin lymphoma. Method: immunoSEQ multiplex PCR; TCRdb's copy keeps in-frame clones and lacks some. The profile covers about 86,000 clones, with about 88% appearing a single time and around a tenth taken by the ten largest. Sequences were derived from peripheral blood mononuclear cells (PBMCs), sampled before the second cycle of nivolumab. The receptors originated from a human donor with classical Hodgkin lymphoma. CDR3s include the opening cysteine and the closing phenylalanine or tryptophan. Fields, in order: V gene, clone size, J gene, D gene, CDR3 protein, CDR3 DNA. A D gene is named only where the DNA matches it firmly. Some rows have no size entry. The others give once, few or many, or a class for an expanded clone.

TRBV6-6	.	TRBJ2-1	.	CASSAPGNEQFF	TGTGCCAGCAGTGCGCCGGGGAATGAGCAGTTCTTC
TRBV18	few	TRBJ2-1	TRBD2	CASSPLILAGVRNEQFF	TGTGCCAGCTCACCACTTATTCTAGCGGGAGTACGCAATGAGCAGTTCTTC
TRBV30	.	TRBJ2-3	.	CAWAPLTDTQYF	TGTGCCTGGGCCCCGCTCACAGATACGCAGTATTTT
TRBV2	.	TRBJ2-5	.	CASKYQETQYF	TGTGCCAGCAAGTACCAAGAGACCCAGTACTTC
TRBV27	once	TRBJ2-7	.	CASSLGFIGASFEQYF	TGTGCCAGCAGTTTAGGCTTTATAGGGGCTAGTTTCGAGCAGTACTTC
TRBV28	.	TRBJ2-1	.	CASSSPTRTEQFF	TGTGCCAGCAGTTCCCCGACTCGGACTGAGCAGTTCTTC
TRBV10-3	.	TRBJ2-5	.	CAISESEPETQYF	TGTGCCATCAGTGAGTCCGAACCAGAGACCCAGTACTTC
TRBV28	once	TRBJ1-3	.	CASSLDILSGNTIYF	TGTGCCAGCAGTTTAGACATTCTCTCTGGAAACACCATATATTTT
TRBV27	.	TRBJ1-1	.	CASRKEQWLEAFF	TGTGCCAGCAGAAAAGAGCAGTGGCTTGAAGCTTTCTTT
TRBV2	.	TRBJ1-6	TRBD1	CASTWQGQGSNSPLHF	TGTGCCAGCACGTGGCAGGGACAGGGCAGCAATTCACCCCTCCACTTT
TRBV19	.	TRBJ2-7	.	CASTHGQHHYF	TGTGCCAGTACCCACGGACAGCATCACTACTTC
TRBV4-2	.	TRBJ2-7	.	CASSQEGAGSYEQYF	TGTGCCAGCAGCCAAGAAGGGGCGGGATCCTACGAGCAGTACTTC
TRBV10-3	.	TRBJ2-7	.	CAISDQGGASYEQYF	TGTGCCATCAGTGACCAAGGGGGGGCCTCCTACGAGCAGTACTTC
TRBV7-2	.	TRBJ1-5	.	CASSLAGSQPQHF	TGTGCCAGCAGCTTAGCGGGTTCGCAGCCCCAGCATTTT
TRBV19	.	TRBJ1-6	TRBD1	CASTVGDRGISPLHF	TGTGCCAGTACGGTGGGGGACAGGGGAATTTCACCCCTCCACTTT
TRBV6-6	.	TRBJ2-7	.	CASSYSSGNYEQYF	TGTGCCAGCAGTTACTCGTCGGGGAATTACGAGCAGTACTTC
TRBV4-2	.	TRBJ1-6	.	CASSQAGLATDYSYNSPLHF	TGTGCCAGCAGCCAAGCCGGGCTGGCAACTGATTACTCCTATAATTCACCCCTCCACTTT
TRBV2	.	TRBJ2-2	.	CASKSDGELFF	TGTGCCAGCAAAAGTGACGGGGAGCTGTTTTTT
TRBV18	.	TRBJ2-7	.	CASSPWGDFTYEQYF	TGTGCCAGCTCACCTTGGGGCGATTTCACCTACGAGCAGTACTTC
TRBV7-6	.	TRBJ2-7	TRBD1	CASSLRTGDEQYF	TGTGCCAGCAGCTTAAGGACAGGGGACGAGCAGTACTTC
TRBV19	.	TRBJ2-3	TRBD2	CASSTWGIAGGPTDTQYF	TGTGCCAGTAGCACCTGGGGTATAGCGGGAGGGCCTACAGATACGCAGTATTTT
TRBV7-8	.	TRBJ1-4	.	CASSLGSMTNEKLFF	TGTGCCAGCAGCTTGGGGTCTATGACTAATGAAAAACTGTTTTTT
TRBV4-1	.	TRBJ2-1	TRBD2	CASSQVGLAHNEQFF	TGCGCCAGCAGCCAAGTCGGACTAGCTCACAATGAGCAGTTCTTC
TRBV6-6	.	TRBJ2-7	.	CASSRLEAHEQYF	TGTGCCAGCAGTCGACTAGAAGCACACGAGCAGTACTTC
TRBV11-3	.	TRBJ2-2	.	CASSPGPLEAGELFF	TGTGCCAGCAGCCCTGGGCCCCTGGAAGCCGGGGAGCTGTTTTTT